This passage covers 16 T cell receptor beta chains from one sample sequenced in a study of siplizumab effects on memory and regulatory T cells. Clones were read by immunoSEQ multiplex PCR, and TCRdb kept only the in-frame ones, dropping some. The table includes about 50,000 clones, over 90% detected once. Sequenced material: CD8+ T cells sorted from blood. The receptors were sampled from a human donor in good health.

This clone was seen a single time. The gene calls are TRBV7-6 and TRBJ1-2; TRBD1 is a possible D gene (5 bases). The CDR3 totals 15 residues. Trimming cost V 6 bases and J 3 bases, with 17 bases left between them. Germline V gene lookup returns CDR1 SGHVS and CDR2 FNYEAQ. CDR3 sequence (DNA): TGTGCCAGCAGTTCCACGGGACCCGAGGACTATGGCTACACCTTC. Amino acids: CASSSTGPEDYGYTF.

The chain combines TRBV28 with TRBJ2-7, with 8 bases identical to TRBD2. This CDR3 has 16 amino acids. From germline, CDR1 is MDHEN and CDR2 SYDVKM. V was clipped by 5 bases and J by 1 base; unmatched bases: 10. The CDR3 bases are TGTGCCAGCAGTCTACATACTAGCGGACCTTCCTACGAGCAGTACTTC. Translating gives CASSLHTSGPSYEQYF.

The chain combines TRBV7-9 with TRBJ1-1; D is uncertain. Germline CDR1 is SEHNR and CDR2 is FQNEAQ (reference sequence). V lost 4 bases and J lost 1, with 13 bases in between. This CDR3 is 15 amino acids long. CDR3 protein: CASSYVGEGNTEAFF. In DNA form, the CDR3 reads TGTGCCAGCAGCTACGTTGGGGAGGGGAACACTGAAGCTTTCTTT.

V and J are TRBV5-4 and TRBJ2-2; the D gene is possibly TRBD2 (6 bases). V lost 3 bases and J 5 bases, leaving 20 bases between the germline ends. CDR3 length: 17 residues. CDR1 SGHNT and CDR2 YYREEE come from the germline V gene (reference sequence). The CDR3 nucleotides are TGTGCCAGCAGCTCTCCTAGCGACCCTTTCCATACCGGGGAGCTGTTTTTT. Translating gives CASSSPSDPFHTGELFF. Looking up the rest from reference TRBV5-4 and TRBJ2-2 gives the full variable domain: ETGVTQSPTHLIKTRGQQVTLRCSSQSGHNTVSWYQQALGQGPQFIFQYYREEENGRGNFPPRFSGLQFPNYSSELNVNALELDDSALYLCASSSPSDPFHTGELFFGEGSRLTVL.

This chain uses TRBV5-5 with TRBJ2-3, with D possibly being TRBD1 (6 bases). Germline loops: CDR1 SGHKS, CDR2 YYEKEE (reference sequence). Trimming left V 6 bases short and J 5 bases short, with 25 bases between. The CDR3 contains 17 residues. Written as DNA, the CDR3 is TGTGCCAGCACCCAATCAGCAGGGGAGTTGGGGATAGATACGCAGTATTTT. Protein: CASTQSAGELGIDTQYF. The full variable domain, completed using reference TRBV5-5 and TRBJ2-3, is DAGVTQSPTHLIKTRGQQVTLRCSPISGHKSVSWYQQVLGQGPQFIFQYYEKEERGRGNFPDRFSARQFPNYSSELNVNALLLGDSALYLCASTQSAGELGIDTQYFGPGTRLTVL.

This sequence joins TRBV5-6 and TRBJ2-1; D not certain. CDR1 and CDR2 from the germline V gene are SGHDT and YYEEEE. The CDR3 is 14 residues long. V was clipped by 0 bases and J by 0 bases, with 4 bases between them. CDR3 DNA: TGTGCCAGCAGCTTGGGAAGCTCCTACAATGAGCAGTTCTTC. Its translation: CASSLGSSYNEQFF.

The V gene is TRBV18, the J gene TRBJ1-1, with D hard to call. Per the germline V gene, CDR1 is KGHSH and CDR2 is LQKENI. The CDR3 covers 12 residues. V lost 0 bases and J 10 bases, leaving 9 bases between the germline ends. Written as DNA, the CDR3 is TGTGCCAGCTCACCACCCCGGGGAGTAGCTTTCTTT. This codes for CASSPPRGVAFF.

This chain uses TRBV11-2 with TRBJ2-2, with unresolved D. V was trimmed by 0 bases and J by 4 bases, leaving 12 bases between them. CDR1 and CDR2 (germline): SGHAT, FQNNGV. This CDR3 spans 16 amino acids. As DNA, the CDR3 is TGTGCCAGCAGCTTAGAGGTGGGAAGAGGCACCGGGGAGCTGTTTTTT. Its protein is CASSLEVGRGTGELFF.

This chain links TRBV7-9 with TRBJ2-1, with 14 positions matching TRBD2. CDR3 length: 18 residues. Germline CDR1 and CDR2: SEHNR and FQNEAQ (reference sequence). J lost 0 bases, V lost 7 bases, and 8 bases had no gene match. The CDR3 DNA is TGTGCCAGCAACCGACTAGCGGGAGGGCCCTTCTCCTACAATGAGCAGTTCTTC. Amino acids: CASNRLAGGPFSYNEQFF.

This clone was seen only a few times. The chain carries TRBV4-2 and TRBJ1-1; no firm D call. Trimming took off 0 bases at V and 1 base at J, with 6 bases between the two ends. The CDR3 contains 14 residues. CDR1 and CDR2 from the germline V gene are LGHNA and YNFKEQ. The CDR3: CASSQDSGNTEAFF. The CDR3 nucleotides are TGTGCCAGCAGCCAAGATTCCGGGAACACTGAAGCTTTCTTT.

The gene calls are TRBV11-2 and TRBJ2-7; tentative D call: TRBD2 (6 bases). There are 15 residues in the CDR3. Trimming cost V 1 base and J 0 bases, with 10 bases left between them. Germline CDR1 reads SGHAT; CDR2 reads FQNNGV. The CDR3 DNA follows: TGTGCCAGCAGCTTAGGGGACTGGGCCTCCTACGAGCAGTACTTC. It yields the protein CASSLGDWASYEQYF.

This chain connects TRBV28 to TRBJ1-1, with D possibly TRBD1 on 5 matching bases. Trimming cost V 6 bases and J 4 bases, with 12 bases left between them. Germline V lookup: CDR1 MDHEN, CDR2 SYDVKM. The CDR3 extends over 13 amino acids. CDR3 in DNA: TGTGCCAGCAGCTTGGGGGTGGGCACTGAAGCTTTCTTT. Its protein product is CASSLGVGTEAFF.

The rearrangement uses TRBV30 and TRBJ2-5, with TRBD2 matching 15 bases. The CDR3 consists of 14 residues. With V trimmed by 7 bases and J by 5 bases, 5 bases remained unmatched. Per germline, CDR1 GTSNPN and CDR2 SVGIG (reference sequence). The CDR3 DNA reads TGTGCCTTAGGACTAGCGGGAGGGAGTGAGACCCAGTACTTC. This gives the protein CALGLAGGSETQYF.

The J gene is TRBJ2-1, the V gene TRBV5-6; D is uncertain. The germline CDR1 and CDR2 sequences are SGHDT and YYEEEE. V gave up 2 bases and J gave up 2 bases, with 8 bases separating them. This CDR3 comprises 14 residues. The CDR3 is CASSFLVTYNEQFF. The CDR3 nucleotides are TGTGCCAGCAGCTTTTTAGTCACCTACAATGAGCAGTTCTTC.

The rearrangement links TRBV27 to TRBJ2-1; 7 positions match TRBD2. V lost 3 bases, J lost 6 bases, and 2 bases stayed unmatched. The V gene's germline CDR1 is MNHEY and CDR2 SMNVEV (reference sequence). The CDR3 is 13 residues long. Written as DNA, the CDR3 is TGTGCCAGCAGTTTTCCGGGGGGCAATGAGCAGTTCTTC. It yields the protein CASSFPGGNEQFF.

The chain combines TRBV27 with TRBJ2-6; D assignment may be TRBD1 or TRBD2 (5 bases each). CDR1 and CDR2 from the germline V gene are MNHEY and SMNVEV (reference sequence). Between the trimmed V and J ends, which lost 10 bases and 0 bases, there was a span of 13 bases. CDR3 size: 15 residues. CDR3 bases: TGTGCCACGATGGGGGTTTACTCTGGGGCCAACGTCCTGACTTTC. This gives the protein CATMGVYSGANVLTF. The full variable domain, completed using reference TRBV27 and TRBJ2-6, is EAQVTQNPRYLITVTGKKLTVTCSQNMNHEYMSWYRQDPGLGLRQIYYSMNVEVTDKGDVPEGYKVSRKEKRNFPLILESPSPNQTSLYFCATMGVYSGANVLTFGAGSRLTVL.